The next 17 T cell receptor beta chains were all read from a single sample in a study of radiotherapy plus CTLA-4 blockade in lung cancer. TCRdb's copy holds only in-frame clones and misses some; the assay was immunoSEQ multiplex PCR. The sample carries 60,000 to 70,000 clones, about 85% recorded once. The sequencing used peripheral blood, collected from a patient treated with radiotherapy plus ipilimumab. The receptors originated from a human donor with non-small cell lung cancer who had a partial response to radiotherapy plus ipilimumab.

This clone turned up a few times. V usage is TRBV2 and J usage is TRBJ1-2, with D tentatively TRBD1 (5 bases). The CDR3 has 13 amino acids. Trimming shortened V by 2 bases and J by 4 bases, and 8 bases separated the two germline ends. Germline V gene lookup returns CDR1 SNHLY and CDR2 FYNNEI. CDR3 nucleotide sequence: TGTGCCAGCAGTGAAAGACAGCTCTATGGCTACACCTTC. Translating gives CASSERQLYGYTF.

The CDR3 is CASSLLIPSTVHPNEKLFF. CDR3 coding DNA: TGTGCCAGCAGCTTATTAATCCCCTCAACTGTGCACCCTAATGAAAAACTGTTTTTT. V is TRBV7-8 and J is TRBJ1-4; D unresolved. Germline V gene lookup returns CDR1 SGHVS and CDR2 FQNEAQ. This CDR3 has 19 amino acids. The V end lost 2 bases, the J end lost 3 bases, and 22 bases lay between the germline ends.

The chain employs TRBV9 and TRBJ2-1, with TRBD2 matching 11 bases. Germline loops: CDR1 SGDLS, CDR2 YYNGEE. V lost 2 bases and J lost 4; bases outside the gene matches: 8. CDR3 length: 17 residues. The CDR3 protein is CASSVAPGTSGYNEQFF. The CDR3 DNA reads TGTGCCAGCAGCGTTGCCCCCGGGACTAGCGGATACAATGAGCAGTTCTTC.

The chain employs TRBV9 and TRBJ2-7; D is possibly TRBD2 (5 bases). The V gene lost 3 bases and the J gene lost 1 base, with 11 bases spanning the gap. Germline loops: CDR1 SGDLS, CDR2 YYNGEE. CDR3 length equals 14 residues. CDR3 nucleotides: TGTGCCAGCAGCGCTGGACGGGGATCCTACGAGCAGTACTTC. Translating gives CASSAGRGSYEQYF.

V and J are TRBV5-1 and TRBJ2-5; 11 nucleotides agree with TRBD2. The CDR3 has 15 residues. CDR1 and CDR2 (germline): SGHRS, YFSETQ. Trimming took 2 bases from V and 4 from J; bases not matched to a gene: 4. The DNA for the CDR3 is TGCGCCAGCAGCTTAGCTCTAGCGGGAGGAGAGACCCAGTACTTC. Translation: CASSLALAGGETQYF.

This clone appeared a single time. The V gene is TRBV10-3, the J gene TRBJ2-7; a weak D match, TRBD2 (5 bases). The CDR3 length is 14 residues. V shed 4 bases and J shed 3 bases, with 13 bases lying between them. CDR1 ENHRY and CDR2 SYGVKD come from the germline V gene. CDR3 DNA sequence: TGTGCCATCAGTGTTAACACCGGGGACTACGAGCAGTACTTC. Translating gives CAISVNTGDYEQYF.

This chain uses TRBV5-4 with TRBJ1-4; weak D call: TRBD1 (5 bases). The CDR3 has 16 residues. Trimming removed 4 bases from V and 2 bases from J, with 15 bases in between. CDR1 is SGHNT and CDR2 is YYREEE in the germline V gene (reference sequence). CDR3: CASSRTGDGTNEKLFF. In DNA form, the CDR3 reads TGTGCCAGCAGCCGGACGGGGGATGGCACTAATGAAAAACTGTTTTTT.

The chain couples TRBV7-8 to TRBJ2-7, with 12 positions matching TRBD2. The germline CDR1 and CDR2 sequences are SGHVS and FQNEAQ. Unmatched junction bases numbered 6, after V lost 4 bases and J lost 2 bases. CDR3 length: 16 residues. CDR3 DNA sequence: TGTGCCAGCAGCTGGGGGACTAGCGGGTACACCTACGAGCAGTACTTC. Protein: CASSWGTSGYTYEQYF.

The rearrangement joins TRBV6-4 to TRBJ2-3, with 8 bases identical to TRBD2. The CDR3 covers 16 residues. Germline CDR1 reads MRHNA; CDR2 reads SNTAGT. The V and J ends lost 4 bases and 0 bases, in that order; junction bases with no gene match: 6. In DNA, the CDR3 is TGTGCCAGCAGTGCAAAACCTAGCGGGAGCACAGATACGCAGTATTTT. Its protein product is CASSAKPSGSTDTQYF.

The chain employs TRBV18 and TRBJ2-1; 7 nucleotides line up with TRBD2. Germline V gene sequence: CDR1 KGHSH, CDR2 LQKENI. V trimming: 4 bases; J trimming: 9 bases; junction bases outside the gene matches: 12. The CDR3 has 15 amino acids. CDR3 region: CASSLTGTKMGEQFF. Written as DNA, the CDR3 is TGTGCCAGCTCACTAACCGGGACTAAAATGGGTGAGCAGTTCTTC.

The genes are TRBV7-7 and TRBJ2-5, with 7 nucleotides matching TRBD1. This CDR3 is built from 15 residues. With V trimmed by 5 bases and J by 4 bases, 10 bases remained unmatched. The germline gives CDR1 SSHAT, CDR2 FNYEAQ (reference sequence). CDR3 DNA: TGTGCCAGCAGCCCACGACAGGGTGCGCGAGAGACCCAGTACTTC. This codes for CASSPRQGARETQYF. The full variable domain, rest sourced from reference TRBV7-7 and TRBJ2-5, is GAGVSQSPRYKVTKRGQDVTLRCDPISSHATLYWYQQALGQGPEFLTYFNYEAQPDKSGLPSDRFSAERPEGSISTLTIQRTEQRDSAMYRCASSPRQGARETQYFGPGTRLLVL.

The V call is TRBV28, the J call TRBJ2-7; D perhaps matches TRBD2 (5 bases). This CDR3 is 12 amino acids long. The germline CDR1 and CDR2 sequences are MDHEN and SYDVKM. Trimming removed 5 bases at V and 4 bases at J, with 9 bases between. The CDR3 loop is CASSLPGYEQYF. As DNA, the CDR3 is TGTGCCAGCAGTCTCCCGGGGTACGAGCAGTACTTC.

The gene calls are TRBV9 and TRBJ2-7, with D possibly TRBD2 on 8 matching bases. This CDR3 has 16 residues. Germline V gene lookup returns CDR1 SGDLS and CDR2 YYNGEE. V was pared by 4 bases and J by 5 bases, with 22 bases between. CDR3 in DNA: TGTGCCAGCAGCCACGGGGACAGCGGGAGTAGGAACGAGCAGTACTTC. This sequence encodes CASSHGDSGSRNEQYF.

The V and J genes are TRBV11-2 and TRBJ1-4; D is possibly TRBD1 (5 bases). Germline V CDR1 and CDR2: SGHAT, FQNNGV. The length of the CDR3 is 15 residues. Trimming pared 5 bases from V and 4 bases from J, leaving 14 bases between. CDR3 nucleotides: TGTGCCAGCAGCCGACAAACAGGTCTTAATGAAAAACTGTTTTTT. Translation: CASSRQTGLNEKLFF.

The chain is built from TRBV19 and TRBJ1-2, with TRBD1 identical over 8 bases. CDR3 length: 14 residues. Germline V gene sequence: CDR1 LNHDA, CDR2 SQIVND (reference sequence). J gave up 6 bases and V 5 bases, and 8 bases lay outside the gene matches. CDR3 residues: CASSEGNRGNGYTF. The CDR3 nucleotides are TGTGCCAGTAGTGAAGGGAACAGGGGGAATGGCTACACCTTC.

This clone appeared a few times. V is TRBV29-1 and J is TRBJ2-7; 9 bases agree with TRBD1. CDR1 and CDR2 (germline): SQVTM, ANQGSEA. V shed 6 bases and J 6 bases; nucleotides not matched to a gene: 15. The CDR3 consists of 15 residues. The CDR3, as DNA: TGCAGCGTCCAACCTAAGGGGACAGGGTCTTCCGAGCAGTACTTC. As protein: CSVQPKGTGSSEQYF.

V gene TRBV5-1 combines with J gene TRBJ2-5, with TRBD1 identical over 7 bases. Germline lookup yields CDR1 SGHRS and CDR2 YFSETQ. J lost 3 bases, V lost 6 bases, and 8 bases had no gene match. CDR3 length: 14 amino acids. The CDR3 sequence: CASNTGTVKETQYF. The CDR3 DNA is TGCGCCAGCAATACCGGGACAGTGAAAGAGACCCAGTACTTC.